This is a list of T cell receptor beta chains from one sample in a study of OX40 agonist ivuxolimab in advanced cancers. Sequencing used immunoSEQ multiplex PCR; TCRdb keeps in-frame clones, though not all of them. The data hold roughly 15,000 clones, with roughly 80% observed a single time. Material: CD4+ or CD8+ T cells sorted from blood, obtained in a trial of the OX40 agonist ivuxolimab. The source of these receptors is an adult with an advanced solid tumor such as melanoma, head and neck, liver or kidney cancer. Each CDR3 is given without its conserved first and last residue. The order of the fields is J gene, V gene, CDR3 protein.

TRBJ2-5	TRBV14	ASSQASGGPYYHETQY
TRBJ2-7	TRBV6-1	ASSLGQDYEQY
TRBJ2-2	TRBV7-9	ASSSSGTGGFGELF
TRBJ1-2	TRBV19	ASSRGSNYGYT
TRBJ1-2	TRBV13	ASSEDPQASYGYT
TRBJ2-2	TRBV29-1	SVEDQGWAGELF
TRBJ2-2	TRBV12-5	ASGRPQATGNTGELF
TRBJ2-7	TRBV19	ATHGLGQGKSEQY
TRBJ2-7	TRBV7-2	ASSLSSGAYEQY
TRBJ2-3	TRBV15	ATSREAGTGTDTQY
TRBJ2-1	TRBV5-4	ASSLLAAKYNEQF
TRBJ2-3	TRBV4-1	ASSQDGQRPQY
TRBJ2-1	TRBV9	ASSPEGRGYNNEQF
TRBJ2-5	TRBV11-2	ASTQEGLAKETQY
TRBJ1-5	TRBV28	ASSFSGQTNQPQH
TRBJ1-1	TRBV5-6	ASSPGTGDLEAF
TRBJ2-1	TRBV7-8	ASSLASQNEQF
TRBJ1-1	TRBV28	ASSRQENTEAF
TRBJ2-7	TRBV6-5	ASSTAGTGVDEQY
TRBJ2-1	TRBV10-3	AISESSSYNEQF
TRBJ2-1	TRBV19	ASSLEGVRNEQF
TRBJ1-2	TRBV6-5	ASSYSDRTNYGYT
TRBJ2-2	TRBV6-1	ASSEETGVGELF